This TCR beta chain is from a study of response to subunit inactivated influenza vaccine. TCRdb processed the RT-PCR reads anew with MiXCR; each CDR3 protein has one entry. The table lists fewer than 600,000 distinct CDR3 sequences, 7.2% of them singletons. This CDR3 region has 16 residues. Overall study findings and caveats: Each seasonal influenza vaccination recruits few new T cells, the authors suggested.

As regards this clonotype: What it binds is not known. The germline gene is not matched at one end of the junction; a read error may be the cause.

The V and J genes are TRBV23-1 and TRBJ2-1, with D tentatively TRBD1 (5 bases). TRBV23-1 is reported as an ORF; its role is uncertain. Here the sequenced sample was PBMCs from blood, taken about 24 months after vaccination. The sequence was collected from a man in his fifties or sixties who received an inactivated influenza vaccine. Here the CDR3 DNA reads TGCGTCAGCAGGCAGGGCCAGGCCTCTGAGTACAATGAGCAGTTCTTC. Translated, it gives CVSRQGQASEYNEQFF.